The clone carrying this T cell receptor beta chain was observed a handful of times. Germline loops: CDR1 LNHDA, CDR2 SQIVND (reference sequence). The CDR3 has 15 residues. The J segment lost 3 bases and the V segment lost 4 bases, leaving 6 bases of the junction unmatched. The sample originates from a study of blood T cell repertoires in COVID-19. Background on the study: Whether acute or convalescent, the COVID-19 samples came from the United States, Italy and Spain. T cells, B-cell-depleted T cells, or PBMCs provided the cDNA or gDNA that served as material.

The authors' processing: Estimation of nucleated cell counts relied on the amplification of reference gene primers. Here immunoSEQ multiplex PCR was the method, and the copy in TCRdb shows in-frame clones only, minus some. V, J and clone size are taken as reported in that table, and D and trimming were inferred from the DNA itself. The sample records 280,000 or so clones, 70% to 90% being singletons. Sample: peripheral blood. The receptor's source is an older woman with acute or convalescent COVID-19. This chain joins TRBV19 and TRBJ1-3; 7 bases are shared with TRBD1. The CDR3 region is CASSREDRVGNTIYF. DNA for the CDR3: TGTGCCAGTAGTAGGGAAGACAGGGTTGGAAACACCATATATTTT.